This is a list of T cell receptor beta chains from one sample in a study of identical twins. Each CDR3 protein gets one entry after TCRdb re-called the 5' RACE reads with MiXCR. Here the sample spans hundreds of thousands of distinct CDR3 sequences, around 20% being singletons. These data were also filed under a second study, of T cells expressing NK-cell markers.

The sample consisted of PBMCs. The receptor set was obtained from a woman in her late teens or twenties in good health. Both conserved end residues are part of each CDR3. Fields, in order: clone size, V gene, D gene, J gene, CDR3 DNA, CDR3 protein. The D gene is left open where the match is weak. A clone size is listed for some rows: how often the clone was seen (once, few, many), or a class if it is expanded.

>many|TRBV20-1|.|TRBJ2-3
TGCAGTGCTGTAAGGACGGTCAGCACAGATACGCAGTATTTT
CSAVRTVSTDTQYF
>.|TRBV6-1|TRBD1|TRBJ2-7
TGTGCCAGCAGTCCTACAGGGGCCAGGTACGAGCAGTACTTC
CASSPTGARYEQYF
>few|TRBV19|.|TRBJ1-1
TGTGCCAGTAGTCCCACAGACCCGTCGAACACTGAAGCTTTCTTT
CASSPTDPSNTEAFF
>.|TRBV19|.|TRBJ2-7
TGTGCCAGTAGTCCGGCCCCCATCTCCTACGAGCAGTACTTC
CASSPAPISYEQYF
>once|TRBV10-3|.|TRBJ2-1
TGTGCCATCAGTGCCAACCGGATAGGGGTATACAATGAGCAGTTCTTC
CAISANRIGVYNEQFF
>many|TRBV12-3/TRBV12-4|.|TRBJ2-2
TGTGCCAGCAGCTCCGGACTGAACACCGGGGAGCTGTTTTTT
CASSSGLNTGELFF
>.|TRBV20-1|.|TRBJ1-5
TGCAGTGCTAGTGGCCAGGGGTACCAGCCCCAGCATTTT
CSASGQGYQPQHF
>.|TRBV3-1|.|TRBJ2-1
TGTGCCAGCAGCCAGGGTCTAGCTAATGAGCAGTTCTTC
CASSQGLANEQFF
>.|TRBV12-3/TRBV12-4|TRBD2|TRBJ2-5
TGTGCCAGCAAATCGGGGGGGGAGACCCAGTACTTC
CASKSGGETQYF
>.|TRBV12-3/TRBV12-4|.|TRBJ2-3
TGTGCCAGCAGTTTCATAGGCACAGATACGCAGTATTTT
CASSFIGTDTQYF
>.|TRBV29-1|TRBD2|TRBJ2-3
TGCAGTGGGGGGGATCGGGAGAGGGATACGCAGTATTTT
CSGGDRERDTQYF
>few|TRBV20-1|TRBD1|TRBJ1-5
TGCAGTGCCCCTCCCCAGGACAGGGGCCAGCCCCAGCATTTT
CSAPPQDRGQPQHF
>once|TRBV10-3|.|TRBJ1-4
TGTGCCATCAGTGGGTCAGGGGATGAAAAACTGTTTTTT
CAISGSGDEKLFF
>.|TRBV5-1|.|TRBJ1-1
TGCGCCAGCAGCGAGGGCGACGGTACTGAAGCTTTCTTT
CASSEGDGTEAFF
>many|TRBV5-6|TRBD2|TRBJ2-1
TGTGCCAGCAGCTCACTAGCGGGAGAAAACAATGAGCAGTTCTTC
CASSSLAGENNEQFF
>few|TRBV6-5|.|TRBJ2-1
TGTGCCAGCAGTTACTATCCGATGATTCGCGGGACTGAAAACAATGAGCAGTTCTTC
CASSYYPMIRGTENNEQFF
>.|TRBV29-1|.|TRBJ1-5
TGCAGCGTGGGAGGTTCCGGGGGCAATCAGCCCCAGCATTTT
CSVGGSGGNQPQHF
>few|TRBV5-1|TRBD2|TRBJ2-3
TGCGCCAGCAGCCCGGGACTAGCGGGAGCCTCAGATACGCAGTATTTT
CASSPGLAGASDTQYF
>many|TRBV12-3/TRBV12-4|.|TRBJ2-3
TGTGCCAGCAGCTCTAGCACAGATACGCAGTATTTT
CASSSSTDTQYF
>few|TRBV6-1|TRBD2|TRBJ2-1
TGTGCCAGCAGAGGACTAGCGGGAGGACCTTACAATGAGCAGTTCTTC
CASRGLAGGPYNEQFF
>.|TRBV6-5|TRBD2|TRBJ2-1
TGTGCCAGCAGTTACGCCTCGGGAGCGGGACCGTTCTTC
CASSYASGAGPFF
>few|TRBV12-3/TRBV12-4|.|TRBJ2-1
TGTGCCAGCAGCATTGTAAGGGGTGAGCAGTTCTTC
CASSIVRGEQFF
>.|TRBV20-1|TRBD1|TRBJ2-2
TGCAGTGCCCGTCACAGGGGGCTTCGCACCGGGGAGCTGTTTTTT
CSARHRGLRTGELFF
>.|TRBV9|TRBD1|TRBJ2-7
TGTGCCAGCAGCGAACAAGACAGGGGCGACGAGCAGTACTTC
CASSEQDRGDEQYF
>few|TRBV7-2|.|TRBJ1-2
TGTGCCAGCAGCTTAGGGTCCAGGGGTCAGGGTAACTATGGCTACACCTTC
CASSLGSRGQGNYGYTF
>many|TRBV5-1|.|TRBJ2-1
TGCGCCAGCAGCTTGTTGGCGGGGAACAATGAGCAGTTCTTC
CASSLLAGNNEQFF
>.|TRBV7-2|TRBD2|TRBJ2-1
TGTGCCAGCAGCCCCAGCGGGAGGTCCTACAATGAGCAGTTCTTC
CASSPSGRSYNEQFF